The rows below give T cell receptor beta chains drawn from one sample of a study of control samples from healthy donors and cancer patients. Sequencing used immunoSEQ multiplex PCR; TCRdb keeps in-frame clones, though not all of them. The repertoire has approximately 150,000 clones, 80% to 90% of them found once; the top ten carry approximately 1.6%. Sequencing was done on a sample of blood. Receptor source: a man younger than 30 in good health. CDR3s include the opening cysteine and the closing phenylalanine or tryptophan. A D gene is named only where the DNA matches it firmly. Part of the rows lack a size; the others show once, few, many or a class for expanded clones.

TRBD2	-	TRBJ2-2	TRBV6-2/TRBV6-3	TGTGCCAGCAGTTACCTGCTAGCGGGGGCAGACGGGGAGCTGTTTTTT	CASSYLLAGADGELFF
-	-	TRBJ1-1	TRBV3-1/TRBV3-2	TGTGCCAGCAGCCTATCAACACATAACACTGAAGCTTTCTTT	CASSLSTHNTEAFF
TRBD2	-	TRBJ2-1	TRBV18	TGTGCCAGCTCACCACCGGCTAGCGGGGGCAATGAGCAGTTCTTC	CASSPPASGGNEQFF
TRBD2	few	TRBJ2-5	TRBV5-8	TGTGCCAGCGTAGAGCGGGACGGACCTAGGTCCCAGTACTTC	CASVERDGPRSQYF
TRBD1	-	TRBJ1-1	TRBV9	TGTGCCAGCAGCGTAGTGGGTCAGGGGGACACTGAAGCTTTCTTT	CASSVVGQGDTEAFF
-	-	TRBJ2-1	TRBV5-6	TGTGCCAGCAGCTTGCAATCGGTTACGTACAATGAGCAGTTCTTC	CASSLQSVTYNEQFF
-	-	TRBJ2-2	TRBV5-6	TGTGCCAGCAGCTCCGGCGGGGAGCTGTTTTTT	CASSSGGELFF
TRBD1	-	TRBJ1-5	TRBV6-5	TGTGCCAGCAGGCTGACAGGGCGCCAGCCCCAGCATTTT	CASRLTGRQPQHF
-	-	TRBJ2-1	TRBV2	TGTGCCAGCGGGGGATGGCAGCCCTACAATGAGCAGTTCTTC	CASGGWQPYNEQFF
-	-	TRBJ1-6	TRBV7-8	TGTGCCAGCAGCTTTACCCAAATTAACTCACCCCTCCACTTT	CASSFTQINSPLHF
TRBD1	-	TRBJ1-5	TRBV28	TGTGCCAGCAGGATAATTGACAGGGAAGATCAGCCCCAGCATTTT	CASRIIDREDQPQHF
TRBD1	-	TRBJ1-2	TRBV5-8	TGTGCCAGCAGTATCGGACAGGGGAGCTATGGCTACACCTTC	CASSIGQGSYGYTF
-	-	TRBJ2-7	TRBV4-3	TGCGCCAGCAGCCCCGGGACCCCCTCTGGGGAGCAGTACTTC	CASSPGTPSGEQYF
-	-	TRBJ2-7	TRBV6-5	TGTGCCAGCAGAAAAGGACAGTCCTACGAGCAGTACTTC	CASRKGQSYEQYF
-	-	TRBJ1-5	TRBV2	TGTGCCAGCAGTCCCGGGACGGCTCCCCCCCAGCATTTT	CASSPGTAPPQHF
-	-	TRBJ2-3	TRBV6-5	TGTGCCAGCAGCATCGGGGAGCCTAGCACAGATACGCAGTATTTT	CASSIGEPSTDTQYF
TRBD2	few	TRBJ2-1	TRBV4-1	TGCGCCAGCAGCGAAAAAGCGGGGGGGTACAATGAGCAGTTCTTC	CASSEKAGGYNEQFF
-	-	TRBJ2-1	TRBV7-2	TGTGCCAGCAGCGGAGTTAGTGAGCAGTTCTTC	CASSGVSEQFF
-	-	TRBJ1-3	TRBV9	TGTGCCAGCAGCGTAGAAGTTGCTGGAAACACCATATATTTT	CASSVEVAGNTIYF
-	-	TRBJ1-4	TRBV28	TGTGCCAGCAGCCCTGATACTAATGAAAAACTGTTTTTT	CASSPDTNEKLFF